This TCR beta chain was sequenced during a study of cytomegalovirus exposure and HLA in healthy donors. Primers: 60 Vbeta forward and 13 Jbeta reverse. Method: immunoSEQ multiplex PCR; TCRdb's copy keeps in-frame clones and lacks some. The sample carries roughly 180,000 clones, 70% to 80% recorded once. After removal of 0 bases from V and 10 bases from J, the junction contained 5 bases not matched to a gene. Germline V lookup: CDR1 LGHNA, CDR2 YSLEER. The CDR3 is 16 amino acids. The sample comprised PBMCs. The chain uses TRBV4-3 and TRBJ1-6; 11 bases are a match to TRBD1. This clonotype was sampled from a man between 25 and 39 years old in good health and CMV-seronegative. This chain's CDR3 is CASSQDVGTGGSPLHF. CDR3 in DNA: TGCGCCAGCAGCCAAGATGTCGGGACAGGGGGATCACCCCTCCACTTT.